A selection of T cell receptor beta chains follows, all from one sample in a study of control samples from healthy donors and cancer patients. Some clones are missing from TCRdb's copy, which holds only in-frame ones; the method was immunoSEQ multiplex PCR. The sample records some 80,000 clones, approximately 92% being singletons. The specimen sequenced was blood. Every receptor here comes from a woman in her fifties or sixties in good health. The CDR3 runs from the conserved cysteine through the conserved F or W. D genes are given only for firm matches. A row's size may be missing; if present it is once, few, many or a size class.

>TRBD1|TRBV9|TRBJ1-6|-
TGTGCCAGCAGCGCCGTAACCGGGACAGTCCTCCACTTT
CASSAVTGTVLHF
>-|TRBV4-3|TRBJ1-1|few
TGCGCCAGCAGCCAAGAAGCCGCGAACACTGAAGCTTTCTTT
CASSQEAANTEAFF
>-|TRBV10-3|TRBJ1-5|-
TGTGCCACCCAGGACGGAGCCAGCAATCAGCCCCAGCATTTT
CATQDGASNQPQHF
>-|TRBV15|TRBJ1-6|-
TGTGCCACCAGCAGAGATTTCCAGGATTCACCCCTCCACTTT
CATSRDFQDSPLHF
>-|TRBV28|TRBJ2-7|-
TGTGCCAGCAGTTTTTTCTACGAGCAGTACTTC
CASSFFYEQYF
>TRBD1|TRBV19|TRBJ1-4|-
TGTGCCAGTGCGACAGGGGGCTACGGGGAAAAACTGTTTTTT
CASATGGYGEKLFF
>-|TRBV3-1/TRBV3-2|TRBJ1-2|few
TGTGCCAGCAGCCCTAGACCTCAAGGGGACTATGGCTACACCTTC
CASSPRPQGDYGYTF
>TRBD1|TRBV28|TRBJ2-5|few
TGTGCCAGCAGTCATCAGGGGGCGGAGACCCAGTACTTC
CASSHQGAETQYF
>-|TRBV9|TRBJ2-1|-
TGTGCCAGCAGCGTAGACGAGACGGCGGCTCTTGACAATGAGCAGTTCTTC
CASSVDETAALDNEQFF
>TRBD2|TRBV3-1/TRBV3-2|TRBJ2-1|-
TGTGCCAGCAGCCTAAGGCTCGCTAGCGGGAGGGAAGAGGACAATGAGCAGTTCTTC
CASSLRLASGREEDNEQFF
>-|TRBV3-1/TRBV3-2|TRBJ2-3|-
TGTGCCAGCAGCCCCAGCAACACAGATACGCAGTATTTT
CASSPSNTDTQYF
>TRBD1|TRBV12-3/TRBV12-4|TRBJ1-1|-
TGTGCCAGCAGTTCACAGGGGGCTGAAGCTTTCTTT
CASSSQGAEAFF
>-|TRBV24-1|TRBJ2-3|-
TGTGCCACCAGTGCATCTAGCACAGATACGCAGTATTTT
CATSASSTDTQYF
>TRBD1|TRBV2|TRBJ1-6|-
TGTGCCAGCAGAATCCAGGGGGCTAATTCACCCCTCCACTTT
CASRIQGANSPLHF
>-|TRBV3-1/TRBV3-2|TRBJ1-4|once
TGTGCCAGCAGCCAAGCGGTATTTAACCCCTCAAGAGATGAAAAACTGTTTTTT
CASSQAVFNPSRDEKLFF
>TRBD1|TRBV9|TRBJ1-2|once
TGTGCCAGCAGCGCAGGGGGTGGGAGGAACTATGGCTACACCTTC
CASSAGGGRNYGYTF
>TRBD1|TRBV5-1|TRBJ2-2|few
TGCGCCAGCACCCCGGGGGACAGGGGGCCCCTAGCCGGGGAGCTGTTTTTT
CASTPGDRGPLAGELFF
>TRBD1|TRBV7-2|TRBJ1-1|-
TGTGCCAGCAGCTTAGCGCCGAGGACAGGGGTGACTGAAGCTTTCTTT
CASSLAPRTGVTEAFF
>TRBD2|TRBV19|TRBJ2-1|-
TGTGCCAGTAGTAGGATAGCGGGAGTCCCCAGTAGTGAGCAGTTCTTC
CASSRIAGVPSSEQFF
>-|TRBV9|TRBJ1-6|-
TGTGCCAGCAGCACCGACCCGGGGGGGTATAATTCACCCCTCCACTTT
CASSTDPGGYNSPLHF
>-|TRBV7-6|TRBJ2-2|-
TGTGCCAGCAGCTTAAACCAGGTTCTGAGCACCGGGGAGCTGTTTTTT
CASSLNQVLSTGELFF
>TRBD2|TRBV19|TRBJ2-2|-
TGTGCCAGTACTCTAGCGGGAGGCACGGGTTGGGGGGAGCTGTTTTTT
CASTLAGGTGWGELFF
>TRBD2|TRBV7-2|TRBJ2-1|-
TGTGCCAGCAGCCAGGGGACTAGCGGGAGTAATGAGCAGTTCTTC
CASSQGTSGSNEQFF
>-|TRBV24-1|TRBJ2-7|-
TGTGCCACCAGTGGACCGACAACCTACGAGCAGTACTTC
CATSGPTTYEQYF
>-|TRBV11-2|TRBJ2-1|-
TGTGCCAGCAGCATACCCAGGGGTGATGAGCAGTTCTTC
CASSIPRGDEQFF
>-|TRBV28|TRBJ1-2|-
TGTGCCAGAAAAGCAGAAGAAGACTATGGCTACACCTTC
CARKAEEDYGYTF
>-|TRBV7-6|TRBJ2-3|-
TGTGCCAGCAGTCCGGTTCAGGATACGCAGTATTTT
CASSPVQDTQYF
>-|TRBV5-1|TRBJ2-5|-
TGCGCCAGCAGCTACCTGACAGGGCGGGGAGAGACCCAGTACTTC
CASSYLTGRGETQYF
>-|TRBV12-3/TRBV12-4|TRBJ1-1|-
TGTGCCAGCAGCCTCATTGACGGGGCTGAAGCTTTCTTT
CASSLIDGAEAFF
>TRBD2|TRBV19|TRBJ2-3|-
TGTGCCAGTAGATCGGGGGGGGATACGCAGTATTTT
CASRSGGDTQYF
>TRBD2|TRBV4-3|TRBJ2-7|few
TGCGCCAGCAGCCAATCGTGGACTAGCAGTTACGAGCAGTACTTC
CASSQSWTSSYEQYF
>-|TRBV2|TRBJ2-5|-
TGTGCCAGCAGTGAGGGGACCCAGTACTTC
CASSEGTQYF
>TRBD1|TRBV9|TRBJ1-4|-
TGTGCCAGCAGCCCCGGGACAGGGACTAATGAAAAACTGTTTTTT
CASSPGTGTNEKLFF
>-|TRBV4-3|TRBJ1-1|-
TGCGCCAGCAGCCAAGACAGAATTCTAAACACTGAAGCTTTCTTT
CASSQDRILNTEAFF
>TRBD1|TRBV7-9|TRBJ2-2|-
TGTGCCAGCAGCTCGGGACAGGGAACCGGGGAGCTGTTTTTT
CASSSGQGTGELFF
>-|TRBV3-1/TRBV3-2|TRBJ2-6|-
TGTGCCAGCAGCCCGATTTCGGGGTCTGGGGCCAACGTCCTGACTTTC
CASSPISGSGANVLTF
>-|TRBV4-1|TRBJ2-7|-
TGCGCCAGCAGCCAAGAAGACACGATCTCCTACGAGCAGTACTTC
CASSQEDTISYEQYF
>TRBD1|TRBV19|TRBJ1-5|few
TGTGCCAGTAGTATCTGGACAGGCCCTAATCAGCCCCAGCATTTT
CASSIWTGPNQPQHF
>-|TRBV19|TRBJ1-5|-
TGTGCCAGTAGTAACAGGGCTAATCAGCCCCAGCATTTT
CASSNRANQPQHF
>-|TRBV28|TRBJ1-3|-
TGTGCCAGCAGCTTTAGGGCGTCTGGAAACACCATATATTTT
CASSFRASGNTIYF
>TRBD1|TRBV5-1|TRBJ2-7|-
TGCGCCAGCAGCCCACAGACAGGGGGCTACGAGCAGTACTTC
CASSPQTGGYEQYF
>-|TRBV5-1|TRBJ1-1|-
TGCGCCAGCAGCTTGATCGACAGGAACACTGAAGCTTTCTTT
CASSLIDRNTEAFF
>-|TRBV7-2|TRBJ2-3|once
TGTGCCAGCAGCTTATTTGATACGCAGTATTTT
CASSLFDTQYF
>TRBD1|TRBV6-2/TRBV6-3|TRBJ1-1|-
TGTGCCAGCAGTCAGGGGGCGCATGGTGAAGCTTTCTTT
CASSQGAHGEAFF
>-|TRBV5-1|TRBJ2-2|-
TGCGCCAGCAGCGCAGGACAGTACTCGAACACCGGGGAGCTGTTTTTT
CASSAGQYSNTGELFF
>-|TRBV4-2|TRBJ1-4|-
TGTGCCAGCAGCACCCAAACAGAACGGGTTGAAAAACTGTTTTTT
CASSTQTERVEKLFF
>-|TRBV7-9|TRBJ2-5|-
TGTGCCAGCAGCCCGGGACCCTTGGGAGAGACCCAGTACTTC
CASSPGPLGETQYF
>-|TRBV6-6|TRBJ1-6|few
TGTGCCAGCAAACAGATTGATAATTCACCCCTCCACTTT
CASKQIDNSPLHF
>TRBD2|TRBV19|TRBJ2-7|-
TGTGCCAGTAGTGCCCTAGCGGGAGTCGGGTCCGAGCAGTACTTC
CASSALAGVGSEQYF
>TRBD2|TRBV30|TRBJ2-5|-
TGTGCCTGGAGAGTACTAGCGGGAGGTGAGACCCAGTACTTC
CAWRVLAGGETQYF
>TRBD1|TRBV6-1|TRBJ1-2|-
TGTGCCAGCAGTGGGGCGGGACAGGCGGTCACCTATGGCTACACCTTC
CASSGAGQAVTYGYTF